This T cell receptor beta chain was documented in a study of PD-1 blockade in classical Hodgkin lymphoma. Study-wide background: It was nivolumab at 3 mg/kg, given intravenously every 2 weeks, that patients received. Whole-study results and caveats: Exclusion was the outcome for patients who began nivolumab under 1 year after ASCT. The study found complete responders had baseline diversity similar to newly diagnosed patients.

Each patient experienced a relapse that followed autologous stem cell transplantation, and brentuximab vedotin exposure varied. This clone was counted a single time. Antigen specificity is unknown. Data came from immunoSEQ multiplex PCR; TCRdb stores just in-frame clones and leaves some out. Of 20,000 to 25,000 clones in the sample, 70% to 80% were seen once. This TCR came from a human donor with classical Hodgkin lymphoma. The sequencing used peripheral blood mononuclear cells (PBMCs), collected before the second cycle of nivolumab.

CDR3 loop: CASSTRVFTEAFF. The CDR3 nucleotides read TGCGCCAGCAGCACGCGTGTTTTCACTGAAGCTTTCTTT. This chain joins TRBV5-1 and TRBJ1-1, with unresolved D. Germline-derived CDR1 and CDR2 are SGHRS and YFSETQ. V was cut by 4 bases and J by 4 bases, with 11 bases left in between. This CDR3 has 13 residues.